The clone carrying this T cell receptor beta chain was recorded at least ten times. The antigen remains undetermined. This sample is part of a study of response to subunit inactivated influenza vaccine. Study observations and caveats: Authors suggested that a seasonal influenza vaccination recruits few new T cells each time.

TCRdb re-analysed the RT-PCR reads in MiXCR, keeping a single row per CDR3 protein. Of around 170,000 distinct CDR3 sequences listed, over 8.5% are singletons. CDR3 length: 13 amino acids. Trimming stripped 6 bases from V and 1 base from J, with 9 bases between. Germline values: CDR1 SNHLY, CDR2 FYNNEI. This receptor was identified in a man between 50 and 69 years old who received an inactivated influenza vaccine. The V call is TRBV2, the J call TRBJ1-2; possible D gene TRBD1, 6 bases. This specimen was CD8+ T cells sorted from PBMCs, taken around 25 months after vaccination. The CDR3 sequence is CASRNRVNYGYTF. For the CDR3, the DNA is TGTGCCAGCAGAAACAGGGTTAACTATGGCTACACCTTC.